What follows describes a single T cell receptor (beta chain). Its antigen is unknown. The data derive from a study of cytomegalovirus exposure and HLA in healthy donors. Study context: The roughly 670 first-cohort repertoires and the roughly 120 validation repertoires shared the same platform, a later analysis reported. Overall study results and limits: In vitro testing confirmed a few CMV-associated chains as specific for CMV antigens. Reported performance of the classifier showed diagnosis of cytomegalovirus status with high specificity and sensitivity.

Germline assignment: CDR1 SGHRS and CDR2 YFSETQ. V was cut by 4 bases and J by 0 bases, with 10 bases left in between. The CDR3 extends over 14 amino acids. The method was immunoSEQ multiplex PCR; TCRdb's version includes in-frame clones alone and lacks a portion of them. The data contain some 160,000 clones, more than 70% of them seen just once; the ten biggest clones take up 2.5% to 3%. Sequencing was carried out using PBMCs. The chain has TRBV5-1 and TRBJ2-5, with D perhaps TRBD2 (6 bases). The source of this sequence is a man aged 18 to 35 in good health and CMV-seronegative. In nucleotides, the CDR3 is TGCGCCAGCAGCGTCGGGGGTTACCAAGAGACCCAGTACTTC. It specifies CASSVGGYQETQYF.